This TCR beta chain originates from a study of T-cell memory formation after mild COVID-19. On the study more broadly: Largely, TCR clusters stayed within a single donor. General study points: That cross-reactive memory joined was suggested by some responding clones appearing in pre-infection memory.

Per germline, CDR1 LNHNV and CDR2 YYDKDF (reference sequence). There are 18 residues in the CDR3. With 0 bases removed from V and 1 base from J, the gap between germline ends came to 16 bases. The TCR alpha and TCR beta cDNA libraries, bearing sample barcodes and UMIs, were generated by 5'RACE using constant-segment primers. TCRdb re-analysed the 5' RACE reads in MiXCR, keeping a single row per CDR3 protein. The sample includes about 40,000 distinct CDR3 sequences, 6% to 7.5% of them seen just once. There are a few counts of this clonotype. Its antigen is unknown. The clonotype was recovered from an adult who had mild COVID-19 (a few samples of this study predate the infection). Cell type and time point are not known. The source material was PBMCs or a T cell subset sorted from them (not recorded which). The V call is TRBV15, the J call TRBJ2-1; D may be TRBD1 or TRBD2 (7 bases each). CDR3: CATSRELGRGGSYNEQFF. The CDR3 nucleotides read TGTGCCACCAGCAGAGAGCTGGGCAGGGGGGGATCCTACAATGAGCAGTTCTTC.